This T cell receptor (beta chain) was retrieved from a study of T cell repertoires in cytomegalovirus infection (dated by TCRdb to the late 2010s). Broadly, across the study: Peptide stimulations targeted recently identified HLA-C-restricted CMV epitopes, whose presentation resists viral immunomodulation, together with well-studied HLA-B-restricted epitopes. Donor HLA type was relevant to the analysis, because carriage of CMV infection together with the matching HLA type was indicated by public TCR beta signatures.

Sequencing instrument: Illumina HiSeq 1500. TCRdb reworked the public reads: Q25 trimming with fastp, MiXCR clone assembly, productive beta chains retained. Rows are combined by CDR3 protein, so each entry shows the most common genes and DNA. The sample table contains 200,000 or so distinct CDR3 sequences; only one count was recorded for roughly two fifths of them. Clones ranked in the top ten supply roughly three fifths of the sample. Sample treatment or condition, as interpreted from the label and publication: in vitro stimulation with specific CMV peptide epitopes to enrich CMV-specific T cells. Summary of the overall study and its limitations: Carriers of CMV infection plus the relevant HLA type were discriminated by the cumulative frequency of public TCR beta family members in the study cohort and in an independent roughly 370-donor cohort. The ex vivo response was dominated by HLA-C-restricted CMV-specific TCR beta clonotypes, which also provided the single most frequent clonotype in two of eight donors.

Concerning this clonotype itself: What antigen it recognizes has not been identified. No base quality values were provided; no much bigger clone lies one nucleotide off.

Reading from cysteine to phenylalanine, the CDR3 counts 16 amino acids. Just the 48-base CDR3 DNA is kept, in frame starting at base 1. Via the germline V gene (reference sequence), CDR1 is PRHDT and CDR2 FYEKMQ. V is clipped by 5 bases and J by 0 bases, and the sequence between their germline boundaries is 15 bases long. This material consisted of CD8+ T cells from cultured PBMCs, taken from culture after CMV antigen stimulation. The sequence is built from TRBV13 and TRBJ2-3; the D gene assignment is ambiguous. This clonotype was obtained from a human donor in good health (CMV status not recorded). Some clones in this sample may be carry-over from other donors' samples. The DNA sequence is given as TGTGCCAGCAGCACCTACCGGCAGAAAAGCACAGATACGCAGTATTTT. Translated, this is CASSTYRQKSTDTQYF.